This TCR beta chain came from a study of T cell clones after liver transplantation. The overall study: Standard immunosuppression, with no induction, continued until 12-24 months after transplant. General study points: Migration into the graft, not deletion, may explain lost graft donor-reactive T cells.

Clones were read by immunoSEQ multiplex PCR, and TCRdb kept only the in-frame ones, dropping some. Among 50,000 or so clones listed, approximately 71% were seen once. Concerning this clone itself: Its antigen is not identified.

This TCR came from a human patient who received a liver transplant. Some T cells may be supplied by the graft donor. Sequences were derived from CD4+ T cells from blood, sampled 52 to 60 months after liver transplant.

The CDR3 nucleotides are TGTGCCAGCAGTACGGGGGTGGGCACAGATACGCAGTATTTT. It yields the protein CASSTGVGTDTQYF. The chain links TRBV2 to TRBJ2-3; D perhaps matches TRBD2 (6 bases). The V and J ends lost 5 bases and 1 base respectively, with 10 bases between them. CDR3 length: 14 amino acids. Germline CDR1 is SNHLY and CDR2 is FYNNEI.